Below are 5 T cell receptor beta chains sequenced from a single sample in a study of control samples from healthy donors and cancer patients. Only in-frame clones appear in the TCRdb table, and some are missing; sequencing was by immunoSEQ multiplex PCR. The data contain around 94,000 clones, 90% to 95% of them singletons. The sequenced material came from blood. The receptors derive from a woman under 30 in good health.

The rearrangement uses TRBV5-1 and TRBJ2-3; D not certain. Trimming pared 0 bases from V and 3 bases from J, leaving 8 bases between. The length of the CDR3 is 14 residues. Germline V gene lookup returns CDR1 SGHRS and CDR2 YFSETQ. The CDR3 region is CASSLVDQTDTQYF. As DNA, the CDR3 is TGCGCCAGCAGCTTGGTAGACCAAACAGATACGCAGTATTTT. The full variable domain, in which reference TRBV5-1 and TRBJ2-3 provide the parts outside the CDR3, is KAGVTQTPRYLIKTRGQQVTLSCSPISGHRSVSWYQQTPGQGLQFLFEYFSETQRNKGNFPGRFSGRQFSNSRSEMNVSTLELGDSALYLCASSLVDQTDTQYFGPGTRLTVL.

This sequence joins TRBV5-1 and TRBJ2-7; TRBD2 might be the D (6 bases). The germline V gene encodes CDR1 SGHRS and CDR2 YFSETQ. There are 18 residues in the CDR3. The germline V and J ends were trimmed by 0 bases and 3 bases, with 22 bases remaining between them. The CDR3 is CASSLESLARARGYEQYF. Written as DNA, the CDR3 is TGCGCCAGCAGCTTGGAAAGTCTAGCGAGAGCCCGGGGCTACGAGCAGTACTTC.

The chain employs TRBV27 and TRBJ1-2; the D gene is possibly TRBD1 (5 bases). Per germline, CDR1 MNHEY and CDR2 SMNVEV (reference sequence). This CDR3 comprises 14 residues. V was clipped by 5 bases and J by 3 bases, with 13 bases between them. The CDR3, as DNA: TGTGCCAGCAGTCCGGGAGCAGGGCACTATGGCTACACCTTC. Protein: CASSPGAGHYGYTF.

Of note for this clone: The junction departs from germline at one end; a sequencing error may be responsible. This chain connects TRBV3-1 (or the pseudogene TRBV3-2) to TRBJ1-3, with no clear D. This CDR3 spans 14 amino acids. The germline CDR1 and CDR2 sequences are LGHDT and YNNKEL (reference sequence). DNA of the CDR3: TGTGCCAGCAGCCAAGGTCCAGGAGGAATCACCATATATTTT. Its translation is CASSQGPGGITIYF.

The J gene is TRBJ1-6, the V gene TRBV30; perhaps TRBD1 as D (5 bases). Germline CDR1 GTSNPN, CDR2 SVGIG (reference sequence). The V end lost 1 base, the J end lost 8 bases, and 9 bases lay between the germline ends. There are 13 residues in the CDR3. CDR3 DNA: TGTGCCTGGAGTGGGAGCAGGGATTCACCCCTCCACTTT. Its protein is CAWSGSRDSPLHF.